This T cell receptor (beta chain) stems from a study of cytomegalovirus exposure and HLA in healthy donors. Study-level information: Within the Caucasian-associated ancestry cluster were 81% of the 398 genotyped donors.

This CDR3 is built from 13 residues. Looked up from germline, CDR1 is SQVTM and CDR2 is ANQGSEA. Broader study findings: Per published reports, the classifier diagnosed cytomegalovirus status with high specificity and sensitivity. The records held CMV serostatus as the only immune exposure information.

On this clone itself: Its target is unknown.

This PCR relied on a set of 60 Vbeta primers and 13 Jbeta primers. Profiling relied on immunoSEQ multiplex PCR, and the TCRdb table lists in-frame clones only, not all of them. The data contain 220,000 or so clones, about 74% of them seen just once; the ten biggest clones take up roughly 2%. V gene TRBV29-1 combines with J gene TRBJ2-5; weak D call: TRBD1 (6 bases). With the DNA end fitting TRBJ2-7 better, the J assignment may be wrong. The source material was PBMCs. The receptor was derived from a woman in her 30s in good health and CMV-seronegative. The CDR3: CSVAQGLSYEQYF. The CDR3 DNA follows: TGCAGCGTTGCCCAGGGGTTATCCTACGAGCAGTACTTC.